This T cell receptor beta chain was sequenced in a study of cytotoxic CD8 clonotypes in ibrutinib-treated CLL (dated by TCRdb to the early 2020s). About the full investigation: The cohort had 11 relapsed/refractory and about 15 treatment-naive patients; approximately 17 were IGHV unmutated. Responses were partial in roughly 25 patients and complete in 2; after median approximately 69 months follow-up, roughly 14 stayed in remission and approximately 12 progressed. Response samples were obtained after a median of around 11 months of treatment, with a range of roughly 6 to 36 months. Samples averaged about 260,000 productive templates and more than 85,000 productive rearrangements. Of the 86 people in the trial, approximately 24 had longitudinal samples available. Cryopreserved peripheral blood mononuclear cells were obtained before treatment, at response, and at either sustained remission or disease progression.

Around 2 micrograms of genomic DNA were extracted from cryopreserved PBMCs for TCR beta library preparation. Longitudinal blood samples from CLL patients receiving ibrutinib monotherapy were subjected to high-throughput TCR beta sequencing. The patients took part in an open-label, single-center phase 2 trial of ibrutinib monotherapy. Note on this clone: Its antigen remains unidentified. Base qualities were left out, and no much larger clone turns up one base away.

The goal of deep resolution MiSeq sequencing was a depth between 1 in 1 million and 1 in 200,000 T cells, and coverage averaged 10x per clonotype. TCR beta libraries were generated with the immunoSEQ hsTCRB Kit. The paper's data handling went like this. The data were analyzed with ImmunoSEQ Analyzer and ImmunoSEQ Data Assistant, and V, D and J gene assignments followed IMGT definitions. Clonality was computed as one minus normalized Shannon entropy of productive rearrangement frequencies, ranging from 0 to 1. Only overrepresented clonotypes making up at least 0.05% of the repertoire of each patient were included in the public clonotype analysis. Some 14 age-matched healthy donor repertoires from immuneACCESS served as clonality controls. TCRdb retrieved this table from immuneACCESS and kept in-frame rearrangements only. Not all clones are present; in checked studies, unresolved V genes account for under half, and no reason is known for the remainder. The DNA was the basis for D and trimming; V, J and clone size are from that table. The table for this sample lists a few hundred thousand clones; 80% of them were counted only once. The biggest ten clones account for roughly 6.3% of the sample.

Here is what the overall study found, with its caveats: At baseline, clonality was higher than in age-matched healthy donors and showed a strong correlation with circulating CD8+ T-cell counts. Sustained-remission and progressing patients did not have matched sampling times, and lymph node repertoires were not examined. At ibrutinib response clonality went up, during sustained remission it held steady, and at progression it dropped back toward baseline. Public clonotypes were rare and either contracted or stayed stable during treatment, and the rise in clonality at ibrutinib response reflected the expansion of private clonotypes.

The CDR3, from cysteine to phenylalanine, totals 14 residues. The only DNA kept is the CDR3, 42 bases in frame from the first base. The germline V gene encodes CDR1 SQVTM and CDR2 ANQGSEA. Here V drops 0 bases and J drops 7 bases, and the junction holds 5 bases not matched to any gene. The clonotype was recovered from a human donor with chronic lymphocytic leukemia. In this chain, TRBV29-1 is recombined with TRBJ2-3, with 9 central nucleotides matching TRBD1. This material consisted of PBMCs, taken before ibrutinib treatment. The sequence in DNA is TGCAGCGTTGAAGATCAGGACAGGGGATATACGCAGTATTTT. It codes for CSVEDQDRGYTQYF.